This T cell receptor beta chain is drawn from a study of a mutant IDH1 vaccine in newly diagnosed glioma (TCRdb year 2021). Regarding the complete study: Across visits V03 through V10, patients got a total of eight vaccinations, given in weeks 1, 3, 5, 7, 11, 15, 19 and 23. For exploratory analyses, longitudinal TCRB deep sequencing was carried out in approximately 25 treated patients wherever samples were available. Vaccination began 4-6 weeks after radiotherapy alone, or alongside temozolomide cycles in the chemotherapy-containing groups. Before enrollment, most patients had been given radiochemotherapy with temozolomide as standard therapy, while the rest had received either radiotherapy alone or temozolomide alone. Of the 32 patients who were treated, around 62% were male and 37.5% were female, and the mean age was roughly 40 years. Peripheral blood was collected at six visits: V03 (baseline), V05, V07, V10, V12 and V13.

As concerns this clone: Its antigen remains unidentified. At one end the junction does not follow the germline gene, possibly because of a read error.

Here is what the overall study found, with its caveats: Across multiple MHC alleles, vaccine-induced immune responses were seen in nearly 95% of patients. Pseudoprogression appeared unrelated to alterations in the top peripheral T cell clonotypes detected by TCRB sequencing. The authors noted that analyses of patient blood samples could not be reproduced because of sample limitations. Availability determined which PBMC samples were chosen for TCRB deep sequencing.

CDR3 length: 9 amino acids, cysteine to phenylalanine. This entry keeps only the CDR3 DNA: 27 bases, framed from base 1. CDR1 and CDR2, looked up from the germline V gene (reference sequence), are DFQATT and SNEGSKA. The label giving this sample's time point can be read as: week 23, last vaccination. Each vaccine dose, consisting of 300 ug of a 20-mer mutant IDH1 peptide in Montanide, was administered subcutaneously with topical imiquimod. Newly diagnosed WHO grade 3 or 4 IDH1-mutant astrocytomas showing loss of nuclear ATRX were present in the donors. The samples were drawn from NOA16, a multicentre, single-arm, open-label phase I trial in Germany that tested a mutant IDH1 peptide vaccine in humans for the first time. The DNeasy Blood and Tissue Kit was used to extract genomic DNA from EDTA blood for TCRB sequencing. The library was produced with the immunoSEQ multiplex PCR assay. Following the manufacturer's protocol, the hsTCRB Kit was used to amplify rearranged TCR beta chain sequences. Sequencing of TCRB libraries was carried out on an Illumina MiSeq. Concerning the study's data processing: The kit vendor's proprietary platform handled demultiplexing, trimming and gene mapping. This is the immuneACCESS table as TCRdb keeps it, with only in-frame sequences that have V and J called. A part of the clones is gone; compared with another copy, unresolved V genes explain less than half, and the rest is unexplained. That table is the source of V, J and clone size, and D and trimming were worked out from the DNA. The sample contains about 60,000 clones, about 89% of them found a single time. The ten largest clones capture under 1.5% of the sample.

The sequence derives from a man in his forties or fifties with glioma. This specimen was PBMCs, taken from a glioma patient whose treatment included an IDH1 peptide vaccine. The chain was built from TRBV20-1 and TRBJ2-5, and possibly TRBD1, on 6 matching bases. The DNA reads as follows: TGCAGTGCTGAGGGACAAGGTGACTTC. Its translation is CSAEGQGDF.